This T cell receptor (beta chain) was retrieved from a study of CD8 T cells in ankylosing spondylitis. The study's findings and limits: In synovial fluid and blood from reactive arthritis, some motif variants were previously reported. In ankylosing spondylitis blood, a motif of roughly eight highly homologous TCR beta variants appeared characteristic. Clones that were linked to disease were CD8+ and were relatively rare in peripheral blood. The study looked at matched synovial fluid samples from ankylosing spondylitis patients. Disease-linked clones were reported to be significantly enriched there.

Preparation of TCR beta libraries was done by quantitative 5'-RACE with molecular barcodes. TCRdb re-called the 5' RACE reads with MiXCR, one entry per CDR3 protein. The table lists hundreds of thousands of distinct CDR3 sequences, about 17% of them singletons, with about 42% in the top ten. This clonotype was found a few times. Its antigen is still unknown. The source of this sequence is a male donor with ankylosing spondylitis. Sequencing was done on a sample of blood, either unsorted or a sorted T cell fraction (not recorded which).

This chain's CDR3 is CASSSRGQGQPQHF. In DNA, the CDR3 is TGTGCCAGCAGTTCGAGGGGGCAGGGTCAGCCCCAGCATTTT. J is TRBJ1-5 and V is TRBV27; 7 bases are shared with TRBD1. Germline loops: CDR1 MNHEY, CDR2 SMNVEV (reference sequence). V lost 4 bases to trimming and J lost 6 bases; unmatched junction nucleotides: 6. The CDR3 totals 14 residues.